This note documents a single T cell receptor (beta chain) sequence. Antigen: not known. V was cut by 1 base and J by 4 bases, with 10 bases left in between. The germline V gene encodes CDR1 MRHNA and CDR2 SNTAGT. The CDR3 is made up of 15 amino acids. Profiled with immunoSEQ multiplex PCR; TCRdb holds only in-frame clones, not every one. The sample shows about 120,000 clones, around 85% of them seen only once. These data originate in a study of T cell responses to AZD1222 COVID-19 vaccine. The study's findings and limits: Spike-specific TCR breadth rose after two AZD1222 doses, and depth rose as well.

This clonotype was sampled from an adult in good health. The sample here was peripheral blood, taken on day 0 of AZD1222 vaccination. The rearrangement uses TRBV6-4 and TRBJ2-2; D is ambiguous. The CDR3 DNA sequence: TGTGCCAGCAGTGACTTAGACGGATCCACCGGGGAGCTGTTTTTT. Protein: CASSDLDGSTGELFF.